This T cell receptor (beta chain) was retrieved from a study of neoadjuvant nivolumab and ipilimumab in lung cancer. Findings and limits, study-wide: Resected tumors had greater TCR richness and clonality than uninvolved lung. Blood richness before therapy tracked richness in tumors resected after neoadjuvant therapy. Only a small number of samples underwent TCR sequencing. From pretherapy to surgery, tumor richness and clonality rose with dual therapy.

A remark on this clone: No antigen is known for it.

Deletions cut 4 bases from V and 4 bases from J, with 20 bases between. The CDR3 sequence is 16 residues long. The germline V gene encodes CDR1 SGHRS and CDR2 YFSETQ. The data were produced by immunoSEQ multiplex PCR, yet TCRdb's version contains in-frame clones alone and is incomplete. The sample yields 30,000 to 35,000 clones, 90% seen once. V and J are TRBV5-1 and TRBJ1-1; possibly TRBD1 for D (6 bases). This TCR was sampled from an adult with non-small cell lung cancer. The sequences come from peripheral blood, collected after neoadjuvant nivolumab, alone or with ipilimumab, at or shortly before surgery. CDR3: CASSIQGGGLTTEAFF. The CDR3, as DNA: TGCGCCAGCAGCATCCAAGGTGGGGGGCTGACCACTGAAGCTTTCTTT.